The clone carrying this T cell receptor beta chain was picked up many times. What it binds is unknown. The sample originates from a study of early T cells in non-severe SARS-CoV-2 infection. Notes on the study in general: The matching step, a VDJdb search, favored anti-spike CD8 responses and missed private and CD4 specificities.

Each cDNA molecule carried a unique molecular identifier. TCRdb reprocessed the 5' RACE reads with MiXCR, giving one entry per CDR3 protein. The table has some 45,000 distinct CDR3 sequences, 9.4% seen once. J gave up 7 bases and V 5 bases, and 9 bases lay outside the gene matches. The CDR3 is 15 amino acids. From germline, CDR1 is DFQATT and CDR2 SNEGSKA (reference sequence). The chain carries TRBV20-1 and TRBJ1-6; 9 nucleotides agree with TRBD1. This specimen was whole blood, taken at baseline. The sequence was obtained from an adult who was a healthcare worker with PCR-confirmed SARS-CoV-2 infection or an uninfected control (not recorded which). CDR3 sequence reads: CSAPEPDRGNSPLHF. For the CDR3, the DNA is TGCAGTGCTCCCGAGCCGGACAGGGGCAATTCACCCCTCCACTTT.